This is a list of T cell receptor beta chains from one sample in a study of cytomegalovirus exposure and HLA in healthy donors. Produced via immunoSEQ multiplex PCR; TCRdb's table is partial and in-frame only. Here the sample spans some 180,000 clones, over 9.5% being singletons. Specimen: PBMCs. All receptors derive from a man aged 50-60 years in good health and CMV-seropositive. The CDR3 runs from the conserved cysteine through the conserved F or W. The D gene is left open where the match is weak. Size values are once, few and many counts, or a class for expanded clones, and some rows have none.

TGTGCCAGCAGCACCGGACTAGCGGGGGGGACTGGAGAGACCCAGTACTTC CASSTGLAGGTGETQYF TRBD2 TRBJ2-5 NA TRBV5-8 17
TGTGCCAGCAGCAAACTAGCGGGGGCCTACAATGAGCAGTTCTTC CASSKLAGAYNEQFF TRBD2 TRBJ2-1 NA TRBV11-3 15
TGTGCCAGCAGCTTAGACGTCCGGGGGTCAAGCACAGATACGCAGTATTTT CASSLDVRGSSTDTQYF NA TRBJ2-3 NA TRBV11-3 17
TGCGCCAGTTCGCCCGGGGGAGGCACTGAAGCTTTCTTT CASSPGGGTEAFF NA TRBJ1-1 NA TRBV5-1 13
TGTGCCAGCAGTTTTTATAGTGGGGAGGATGAAAAACTGTTTTTT CASSFYSGEDEKLFF NA TRBJ1-4 NA TRBV27 15
TGTGCCAGCAGCATCGGGACAGGGTATGAAAAACTGTTTTTT CASSIGTGYEKLFF TRBD1 TRBJ1-4 few TRBV5-4 14
TGTGCCAGCAGCTTAGGGGACAGCGAAAATCAGCCCCAGCATTTT CASSLGDSENQPQHF TRBD1 TRBJ1-5 few TRBV7-9 15
TGTGCCAGCAGTGGTTACAACAGGGGGAGTGGCTACACCTTC CASSGYNRGSGYTF TRBD1 TRBJ1-2 NA TRBV6-5 14
TGTGCCAGCAGTTTGGGGAGGGGCTACACCTACGAGCAGTACTTC CASSLGRGYTYEQYF TRBD2 TRBJ2-7 NA TRBV27 15
TGTGCCAGCAGTTACTTTGGGAGTCCCTACGAGCAGTACTTC CASSYFGSPYEQYF NA TRBJ2-7 few TRBV6-7 14
TGCGCCAGCAACTCCGGGACTAGCGGGGAGACCCAGTACTTC CASNSGTSGETQYF TRBD2 TRBJ2-5 NA TRBV5-1 14
TGCGCCAGCAGACAGGAAGGGAAAGCCTATGGCTACACCTTC CASRQEGKAYGYTF NA TRBJ1-2 NA TRBV4-3 14
TGCAGCGCTTTACGGACAGGGGTGACAGATACGCAGTATTTT CSALRTGVTDTQYF TRBD1 TRBJ2-3 few TRBV29-1 14
TGTGCTAGCAGCTCGACTAGCGGGGCAACCGGGGAGCTGTTTTTT CASSSTSGATGELFF TRBD2 TRBJ2-2 NA TRBV7-7 15
TGTGCCAGCAGTTACGGGACAGTCACCGGGGAGCTGTTTTTT CASSYGTVTGELFF TRBD1 TRBJ2-2 few TRBV6-5 14
TGTGCCAGCAGTGCTACTAGCAATCAGCCCCAGCATTTT CASSATSNQPQHF NA TRBJ1-5 NA TRBV6-1 13